Reported below is one TCR beta chain. Its antigen is as yet unknown. This sample stems from a study of T cells in Graves' hyperthyroidism and ophthalmopathy. Overall study: Peripheral blood was drawn at first diagnosis, prior to all treatment.

Germline V gene lookup returns CDR1 SGHTA and CDR2 FQGTGA. CDR3 length: 16 amino acids. The junction had 7 bases not matched to a gene; V was cut back by 2 bases and J by 1 base. Broader study findings: Through a model of 13 V-J features, ophthalmopathy was separated from stable hyperthyroidism.

RNA transcripts provided the source from which TCR beta CDR3 regions were amplified. HTBI primers drove first-round RT-PCR of the TCR CDR3. One entry per CDR3 protein results from TCRdb running MiXCR on the multiplex PCR reads. The sample carries approximately 520,000 distinct CDR3 sequences, roughly 20% recorded once. It was considered stable Graves' hyperthyroidism when ophthalmopathy did not progress within 18 months. The clonotype was recovered from a man aged 18-30 years with Graves' hyperthyroidism. Input material: blood. The chain has TRBV7-3 and TRBJ1-2, with 7 bases matching TRBD1. The CDR3 nucleotides are TGTGCCAGCAGCTTAGGGACAGCCGGGCTTAACTATGGCTACACCTTC. Translation gives CASSLGTAGLNYGYTF.